The 16 T cell receptor beta chains below were found in one sample sequenced in a study of shared clonotypes between healthy human individuals. CD45RO-negative CD8 cells positively selected for CCR7 made up the naive population, which excluded terminally differentiated effector memory CD45RA+ cells. Measured with immunoSEQ multiplex PCR; TCRdb has only the in-frame clones, and not every one. The table includes roughly 590,000 clones, around 95% detected once. Sample: naive CD8+ T cells sorted from blood. These receptors were taken from a woman aged 30 to 39 in good health.

The chain links TRBV15 to TRBJ2-4; D gene uncertain. The CDR3 is 15 residues long. The ends were cut back, 4 bases at V and 8 bases at J, with 18 bases in the middle. The germline V gene encodes CDR1 LNHNV and CDR2 YYDKDF (reference sequence). The CDR3 spells CATSTFVDTPDIQYF. CDR3 DNA sequence: TGTGCCACCAGCACCTTCGTTGACACGCCGGACATTCAGTACTTC.

The chain links TRBV27 to TRBJ2-7; no firm D call. Germline assignment: CDR1 MNHEY and CDR2 SMNVEV (reference sequence). The CDR3 is made up of 14 amino acids. V dropped 5 bases and J dropped 2 bases, with 13 bases sitting between them. Here the CDR3 DNA reads TGTGCCAGCAGTCCAACCCTACCTCCCTACGAGCAGTACTTC. This codes for CASSPTLPPYEQYF.

V and J are TRBV29-1 and TRBJ2-5; TRBD1 matches at 10 bases. V gave up 4 bases and J gave up 4 bases; unmatched junction bases: 6. Germline V gene sequence: CDR1 SQVTM, CDR2 ANQGSEA. This CDR3 has 14 amino acids. The CDR3: CSVVLGTGAETQYF. CDR3 nucleotide sequence: TGCAGCGTTGTGTTGGGGACAGGGGCAGAGACCCAGTACTTC.

The rearrangement links TRBV4-1 to TRBJ2-7, with TRBD1 matching 11 bases. There are 15 residues in the CDR3. V lost 2 bases, J lost 3 bases, and 3 bases stayed unmatched. The germline V gene has CDR1 MGHRA and CDR2 YSYEKL. The CDR3 loop is CASSQRTGGFYEQYF. The CDR3 DNA is TGCGCCAGCAGCCAAAGGACAGGGGGCTTCTACGAGCAGTACTTC.

The rearrangement uses TRBV6-5 and TRBJ2-7, with D perhaps matching TRBD1 (6 bases). The CDR3 covers 15 residues. Germline CDR1 and CDR2: MNHEY and SVGAGI. The V gene lost 6 bases and the J gene lost 1 base, with 16 bases spanning the gap. CDR3 sequence (DNA): TGTGCCAGCAGACTCGGGACATATATTTCCTACGAGCAGTACTTC. This translates into CASRLGTYISYEQYF.

CDR3 nucleotide sequence: TGTGCCAGCAGTTTGAGCAGATTCGGCTACACCTTC. It encodes CASSLSRFGYTF. The chain couples TRBV28 to TRBJ1-2, with no clear D. Per the germline V gene, CDR1 is MDHEN and CDR2 is SYDVKM. Trimming left V 3 bases short and J 8 bases short, with 10 bases between. CDR3 length: 12 amino acids.

This clone has only one observation. This chain links TRBV7-9 with TRBJ2-1; D uncertain. Trimming pared 5 bases from V and 0 bases from J, leaving 2 bases between. The CDR3 covers 12 residues. CDR1 is SEHNR, CDR2 FQNEAQ, per germline (reference sequence). CDR3 sequence reads: CASSPSYNEQFF. CDR3 bases: TGTGCCAGCAGCCCCTCCTACAATGAGCAGTTCTTC.

The chain carries TRBV7-9 and TRBJ2-1, with 8 bases lining up with TRBD2. V was pared by 4 bases and J by 0 bases, with 2 bases of the junction left unmatched. The CDR3 is 15 residues long. Germline assignment: CDR1 SEHNR and CDR2 FQNEAQ (reference sequence). CDR3 sequence (DNA): TGTGCCAGCAGCTCCGGGACTAGCTCCTACAATGAGCAGTTCTTC. It is translated as CASSSGTSSYNEQFF.

The rearrangement uses TRBV5-5 and TRBJ1-5; D is undetermined. This CDR3 is 16 amino acids long. CDR1 and CDR2 (germline): SGHKS, YYEKEE (reference sequence). V was trimmed by 0 bases and J by 2 bases, leaving 12 bases between them. CDR3 sequence reads: CASSLESMLGNQPQHF. The CDR3, as DNA: TGTGCCAGCAGCTTGGAGTCAATGCTAGGCAATCAGCCCCAGCATTTT.

V gene TRBV29-1 combines with J gene TRBJ1-2; D might be TRBD1 (5 bases). This CDR3 region has 14 residues. Germline V lookup: CDR1 SQVTM, CDR2 ANQGSEA. Trimming took off 4 bases at V and 8 bases at J, with 20 bases between the two ends. CDR3 bases: TGCAGCGTTGCCGGGGGGGACCCCCGAGGCGGCTACACCTTC. Its translation is CSVAGGDPRGGYTF.

The chain combines TRBV6-1 with TRBJ2-2; no reliable D call. There are 13 residues in the CDR3. Germline CDR1 and CDR2: MNHNS and SASEGT. V was pared by 0 bases and J by 5 bases, with 4 bases between. The CDR3 DNA follows: TGTGCCAGCAGTGAAGCACGAACCGGGGAGCTGTTTTTT. Protein: CASSEARTGELFF.

V usage is TRBV19 and J usage is TRBJ2-1, with 7 bases aligning to TRBD2. J was trimmed by 4 bases and V by 5 bases; bases with no gene match: 5. CDR1 LNHDA and CDR2 SQIVND come from the germline V gene (reference sequence). CDR3 size: 14 residues. The CDR3 DNA is TGTGCCAGTAGTTCCAGCGGGATTTACAATGAGCAGTTCTTC. It specifies CASSSSGIYNEQFF.

The CDR3 loop is CASSDGLAGEPYEQYF. CDR3 DNA sequence: TGCGCCAGCAGTGACGGGCTAGCGGGGGAGCCCTACGAGCAGTACTTC. The genes are TRBV10-1 and TRBJ2-7; 10 bases are a match to TRBD2. Germline CDR1 is WNHNN and CDR2 is SYGVQD (reference sequence). J gave up 2 bases and V 3 bases, and 7 bases lay outside the gene matches. The CDR3 has 16 amino acids.

This clone has just one count. The rearrangement joins TRBV7-9 to TRBJ2-1; no clear D gene. CDR1 is SEHNR and CDR2 is FQNEAQ in the germline V gene (reference sequence). The CDR3 length is 12 residues. With 5 bases removed from V and 9 bases from J, the gap between germline ends came to 11 bases. CDR3 DNA sequence: TGTGCCAGCAGCCCCCCTCTGGGTGAGCAGTTCTTC. Protein product: CASSPPLGEQFF.

V is TRBV11-3 and J is TRBJ2-1; no clear D gene. Trimming stripped 3 bases from V and 7 bases from J, with 10 bases between. Germline V gene data show CDR1 as SGHNT and CDR2 as YENEEA. The CDR3 length is 13 residues. This CDR3 reads CASSFGSVNEQFF. The CDR3 nucleotides are TGTGCCAGCAGCTTCGGGTCCGTGAATGAGCAGTTCTTC.

The J gene is TRBJ2-3, the V gene TRBV2; TRBD2 is a possible D gene (6 bases). Trimming shortened V by 3 bases and J by 0 bases, and 13 bases separated the two germline ends. The CDR3 spans 16 residues. The V gene's germline CDR1 is SNHLY and CDR2 FYNNEI. CDR3 in amino acids: CASSDRTGDSTDTQYF. Here the CDR3 DNA reads TGTGCCAGCAGTGACCGAACGGGGGATAGCACAGATACGCAGTATTTT.